A single sample is the source of the 13 T cell receptor beta chains below, sequenced in a study of T-cell reconstitution after alpha-beta-depleted transplantation in children. Unique molecular identifiers were incorporated during preparation of the TCRbeta library. TCRdb reprocessed the PCR reads via MiXCR and lists one record per CDR3 protein. The sample carries 250,000 to 350,000 distinct CDR3 sequences, about a quarter recorded once. Material: PBMCs, mostly from graft donor cells, obtained 180 days after TCRalphabeta/CD19-depleted stem cell transplant. The receptors originated from a male patient aged 10-17 years who had a stem cell transplant for acute lymphoblastic leukemia, so the T cells may come from the graft donor.

The chain joins TRBV6-2 or TRBV6-3 to TRBJ2-7; D may be TRBD2 (6 bases). Trimming pared 4 bases from V and 6 bases from J, leaving 13 bases between. CDR1 is MNHEY and CDR2 is SVGEGT in the germline V gene. CDR3 length equals 13 residues. This chain's CDR3 is CASSLGGKGEQYF. CDR3 nucleotide sequence: TGTGCCAGCAGTTTGGGCGGGAAGGGCGAGCAGTACTTC.

This clonotype has more than one count but fewer than ten. The rearrangement uses TRBV7-9 and TRBJ2-5, with 8 bases fitting TRBD1. J lost 5 bases, V lost 5 bases, and 13 bases had no gene match. Germline V lookup: CDR1 SEHNR, CDR2 FQNEAQ (reference sequence). The CDR3 consists of 16 residues. CDR3: CASSPGAGGYRETQYF. The CDR3 nucleotides are TGTGCCAGCAGCCCAGGGGCAGGGGGCTACCGGGAGACCCAGTACTTC.

The chain carries TRBV7-3 and TRBJ2-3, with TRBD2 matching 7 bases. Unmatched junction bases numbered 1, after V lost 0 bases and J lost 4 bases. This CDR3 region has 14 residues. Germline-derived CDR1 and CDR2 are SGHTA and FQGTGA. CDR3 coding DNA: TGTGCCAGCAGCTTAACTAGCGGGTCAGATACGCAGTATTTT. It codes for CASSLTSGSDTQYF.

This clonotype was found many times. The chain recombines TRBV12-3 or TRBV12-4 with TRBJ2-7; D is unclear. V shed 5 bases and J shed 3 bases, with 2 bases lying between them. This CDR3 has 10 residues. The CDR3 spells CASSLYEQYF. CDR3 nucleotides: TGTGCCAGCAGTCTCTACGAGCAGTACTTC.

This clonotype has only a few counts. V gene TRBV7-9 combines with J gene TRBJ1-2; 8 bases line up with TRBD1. Per the germline V gene, CDR1 is SEHNR and CDR2 is FQNEAQ (reference sequence). The CDR3 covers 15 residues. V trimming: 3 bases; J trimming: 5 bases; junction bases outside the gene matches: 8. The CDR3 loop is CASSFGPGQAYGYTF. CDR3 in DNA: TGTGCCAGCAGCTTTGGCCCGGGACAGGCTTATGGCTACACCTTC.

Only a few counts were recorded for this clonotype. This chain connects TRBV20-1 to TRBJ1-6; D is uncertain. From germline, CDR1 is DFQATT and CDR2 SNEGSKA (reference sequence). The CDR3 has 14 amino acids. V was cut by 0 bases and J by 10 bases, with 13 bases left in between. This CDR3 is CSARDHLPSSPLHF. The CDR3, as DNA: TGCAGTGCTAGAGATCATCTGCCCTCATCACCCCTCCACTTT.

A remark on this clonotype: At one of its ends the junction is not consistent with the germline gene, which may arise from a read error. The chain recombines TRBV11-1 with TRBJ1-2; 7 bases are a match to TRBD1. This CDR3 is 14 amino acids long. Germline CDR1 is SGHAT and CDR2 is FQDESV (reference sequence). The CDR3 spells CGSSRWDSLYGYTF. The CDR3 nucleotides read TGTGGCAGCAGCCGCTGGGACAGCCTCTATGGCTACACCTTC.

In DNA, the CDR3 is TGCAGTGCCTCGACAGGCCTTGGCTCCTACAATGAGCAGTTCTTC. This codes for CSASTGLGSYNEQFF. V is TRBV20-1 and J is TRBJ2-1; D is perhaps TRBD1 (6 bases). Germline assignment: CDR1 DFQATT and CDR2 SNEGSKA (reference sequence). This CDR3 has 15 amino acids. Trimming left V 6 bases short and J 0 bases short, with 15 bases between.

Comments on this clonotype: Because the CDR3 is missing its conserved closing phenylalanine or tryptophan, this is likely a read error. The V and J genes are TRBV6-5 and TRBJ2-1; D gene uncertain. Trimming stripped 0 bases from V and 0 bases from J, with 6 bases between. The CDR3 runs 15 residues. Per germline, CDR1 MNHEY and CDR2 SVGAGI. The CDR3 protein is CASSYSTYSYNEQFS. CDR3 coding DNA: TGTGCCAGCAGTTACTCGACATACTCCTACAATGAGCAGTTCTCC.

This clonotype occurred a few times. The J gene is TRBJ2-3, the V gene TRBV20-1; TRBD2 is a possible D gene (5 bases). V gave up 5 bases and J gave up 4 bases, with 13 bases separating them. The CDR3 runs 13 residues. The germline CDR1 and CDR2 sequences are DFQATT and SNEGSKA (reference sequence). In nucleotides, the CDR3 is TGCAGTGCTGGGGAGAGATGGGCAGATACGCAGTATTTT. It is translated as CSAGERWADTQYF.

This clonotype appeared a few times. The V call is TRBV12-3 or TRBV12-4, the J call TRBJ1-1; D uncertain. The CDR3 extends over 12 amino acids. Trimming shortened V by 7 bases and J by 2 bases, and 8 bases separated the two germline ends. The CDR3 here is CASKWGNTEAFF. The CDR3 nucleotides read TGTGCCAGCAAGTGGGGAAACACTGAAGCTTTCTTT.

V gene TRBV27 combines with J gene TRBJ2-2; unclear D gene. From germline, CDR1 is MNHEY and CDR2 SMNVEV (reference sequence). The CDR3 spans 14 residues. V was cut by 4 bases and J by 3 bases, with 9 bases left in between. CDR3 in amino acids: CASSYRFYTGELFF. The CDR3 nucleotides are TGTGCCAGCAGTTATCGATTCTACACCGGGGAGCTGTTTTTT.

DNA of the CDR3: TGCAGGGGAGAGGGGGGCTACTCCTACAATGAGCAGTTCTTC. Its protein product is CRGEGGYSYNEQFF. The chain recombines TRBV20-1 with TRBJ2-1; the D call may be TRBD1 or TRBD2 (6 bases each). The CDR3 has 14 residues. The germline gives CDR1 DFQATT, CDR2 SNEGSKA (reference sequence).